A single sample is the source of the 10 T cell receptor beta chains below, sequenced in a study of T cell responses to AZD1222 COVID-19 vaccine. TCRdb keeps only in-frame clones here, not all; method: immunoSEQ multiplex PCR. This table holds some 150,000 clones, 88% found once. This sample comprised peripheral blood, obtained 28 days after the second AZD1222 dose. The receptors here all came from an adult who received the AZD1222 COVID-19 vaccine.

The genes are TRBV10-2 and TRBJ2-5, with D possibly matching TRBD2 (6 bases). The CDR3 is 13 residues long. V was clipped by 3 bases and J by 7 bases, with 12 bases between them. Germline-derived CDR1 and CDR2 are WSHSY and SAAADI. CDR3 DNA sequence: TGCGCCAGCAGTGACCCCCTCGGGAGGACCCAGTACTTC. Translated, it gives CASSDPLGRTQYF.

This clone has a handful of counts. The gene calls are TRBV7-3 and TRBJ2-3; D remains unclear. Trimming removed 4 bases at V and 6 bases at J, with 8 bases between. This CDR3 is built from 12 residues. Germline assignment: CDR1 SGHTA and CDR2 FQGTGA. CDR3 loop: CASSSHADTQYF. CDR3 DNA sequence: TGTGCCAGCAGCTCGCACGCGGATACGCAGTATTTT.

J is TRBJ2-7 and V is TRBV5-1, with TRBD1 as a possible D gene (6 bases). V gave up 2 bases and J gave up 2 bases, with 11 bases separating them. The germline gives CDR1 SGHRS, CDR2 YFSETQ. The CDR3 has 14 amino acids. CDR3: CASSFEGDAYEQYF. The DNA of the CDR3 is TGCGCCAGCAGCTTCGAGGGGGACGCCTACGAGCAGTACTTC.

The rearrangement links TRBV30 to TRBJ1-1; weak D call: TRBD1 (6 bases). The CDR3 has 13 amino acids. V was shortened by 5 bases and J by 1 base, with 11 bases between the two germline ends. Germline assignment: CDR1 GTSNPN and CDR2 SVGIG (reference sequence). CDR3 DNA sequence: TGTGCCTGGTTAGGACAGCCGAACACTGAAGCTTTCTTT. Amino acids: CAWLGQPNTEAFF.

The V and J genes are TRBV9 and TRBJ1-3; 9 nucleotides line up with TRBD1. The V gene's germline CDR1 is SGDLS and CDR2 YYNGEE. The junction had 11 bases not matched to a gene; V was cut back by 4 bases and J by 0 bases. The CDR3 has 18 residues. CDR3 region: CASSLGRDRALSGNTIYF. CDR3 in DNA: TGTGCCAGCAGCCTGGGAAGGGACAGGGCCCTCTCTGGAAACACCATATATTTT.

The chain is built from TRBV15 and TRBJ1-3; D unclear. Germline CDR1 LNHNV, CDR2 YYDKDF (reference sequence). The CDR3 covers 16 residues. V gave up 0 bases and J gave up 0 bases, with 9 bases separating them. The DNA of the CDR3 is TGTGCCACCAGCAGAGAAGTCGGGGTCTCTGGAAACACCATATATTTT. This gives the protein CATSREVGVSGNTIYF.

V usage is TRBV7-2 and J usage is TRBJ2-5, with TRBD2 matching over 11 bases. The CDR3 spans 15 residues. Germline-derived CDR1 and CDR2 are SGHTA and FQGNSA. V lost 4 bases, J lost 5 bases, and 6 bases stayed unmatched. CDR3: CASSSLAGGSETQYF. The CDR3, as DNA: TGTGCCAGCAGCTCCTTAGCGGGAGGGTCGGAGACCCAGTACTTC.

CDR3 residues: CASSLAGADGLGEQYF. The CDR3 coding sequence is TGCGCCAGCAGCTTGGCGGGGGCGGACGGCCTTGGCGAGCAGTACTTC. The rearrangement uses TRBV5-1 and TRBJ2-7; D tentatively reads TRBD1 or TRBD2 (6 bases each). Trimming left V 0 bases short and J 6 bases short, with 19 bases between. Germline-derived CDR1 and CDR2 are SGHRS and YFSETQ. The CDR3 contains 16 residues.

V gene TRBV27 combines with J gene TRBJ1-4; D is unclear. CDR3 length equals 12 residues. Germline values: CDR1 MNHEY, CDR2 SMNVEV (reference sequence). The V end was cut by 6 bases, the J end by 8 bases, with 10 bases between. The CDR3 nucleotides are TGTGCCAGCAGGTCAAACCTAGAAAAACTGTTTTTT. Protein sequence: CASRSNLEKLFF.

This clone was counted only a few times. This chain links TRBV30 with TRBJ2-3; D uncertain. Germline V CDR1 and CDR2: GTSNPN, SVGIG (reference sequence). The CDR3 runs to 13 residues. Trimming removed 5 bases from V and 1 base from J, with 10 bases in between. The CDR3 DNA is TGTGCCTGGGTTAGGTACGGCACAGATACGCAGTATTTT. Its protein is CAWVRYGTDTQYF.